Presented here are 16 T cell receptor beta chains from one specimen sequenced in a study of tumor-infiltrating lymphocytes in primary liver carcinoma. Researchers generated TCR beta cDNA from 500 to 600 ng of total RNA, relying on a constant-region primer. Library construction for TCR beta comprised three nested multiplex PCR rounds performed with slightly modified ARM-PCR. Running roughly 10 cycles apiece, the first two PCR rounds relied on TRBV1-TRBV30 forward primers together with a C-beta reverse primer. TCRdb itself ran the multiplex PCR reads through MiXCR, one entry per CDR3 protein. The sample includes about 210,000 distinct CDR3 sequences, around three fifths of them seen just once. Unsorted whole blood supplied the blood RNA, and germline DNA was isolated too. Sequences were obtained from peripheral blood. The receptors come from a woman aged 55 to 70 with primary liver carcinoma and hepatitis B virus infection.

Comment on this clonotype: One junction end disagrees with the germline gene, perhaps due to a read error. The rearrangement uses TRBV5-6 and TRBJ1-1; D is ambiguous. In germline, CDR1 is SGHDT, CDR2 YYEEEE. The CDR3 length is 16 residues. CDR3: CVSSLDPEESNTEAFF. The CDR3 nucleotides read TGTGTCAGCAGCTTGGATCCAGAAGAGTCGAACACTGAAGCTTTCTTT.

The table lists this clonotype with many counts. CDR3 amino acids: CSVAKGTATTGETQYF. For the CDR3, the DNA is TGCAGCGTTGCGAAGGGGACGGCCACAACGGGAGAGACCCAGTACTTC. The J gene is TRBJ2-5, the V gene TRBV29-1; TRBD1 or TRBD2 may be the D gene (5 bases each). With 4 bases removed from V and 4 bases from J, the gap between germline ends came to 22 bases. The CDR3 spans 16 residues. Germline V gene lookup returns CDR1 SQVTM and CDR2 ANQGSEA.

This clonotype was found many times. This sequence joins TRBV14 and TRBJ2-4, with 9 bases fitting TRBD1. There are 17 residues in the CDR3. V lost 0 bases to trimming and J lost 3 bases; unmatched junction nucleotides: 6. Germline V gives CDR1 SGHDN, CDR2 FVKESK. This CDR3 is CASSQETGTGRKNIQYF. CDR3 nucleotides: TGTGCCAGCAGCCAAGAGACGGGGACAGGGCGCAAAAACATTCAGTACTTC. Variable domain in full (rest from reference TRBV14 and TRBJ2-4): EAGVTQFPSHSVIEKGQTVTLRCDPISGHDNLYWYRRVMGKEIKFLLHFVKESKQDESGMPNNRFLAERTGGTYSTLKVQPAELEDSGVYFCASSQETGTGRKNIQYFGAGTRLSVL.

On this clonotype: This may be a read error: a much more frequent sequence differs by one nucleotide. The chain uses TRBV6-5 and TRBJ2-7; perhaps TRBD2 as D (5 bases). Germline CDR1 MNHEY, CDR2 SVGAGI. The CDR3 loop spans 13 amino acids. CDR3 in amino acids: CVSSRGPTVSKYF. CDR3 DNA sequence: TGTGTCAGCAGTCGGGGTCCGACGGTGAGCAAGTACTTC.

This rearrangement joins TRBV18 to TRBJ2-3, with 10 positions matching TRBD2. The CDR3 is 17 amino acids. Per germline, CDR1 KGHSH and CDR2 LQKENI. The J segment lost 0 bases and the V segment lost 3 bases, leaving 6 bases of the junction unmatched. CDR3 in amino acids: CASSPVTSGASTDTQYF. CDR3 coding DNA: TGTGCCAGCTCACCGGTCACTAGCGGGGCGAGCACAGATACGCAGTATTTT.

The chain links TRBV5-1 to TRBJ1-2, with D possibly being TRBD1 (5 bases). V gave up 0 bases and J gave up 2 bases, with 8 bases separating them. The CDR3 sequence is 14 residues long. The V gene's germline CDR1 is SGHRS and CDR2 YFSETQ. CDR3 amino acids: CASSLEGRNYGYTF. CDR3 DNA: TGCGCCAGCAGCTTGGAGGGGAGGAACTATGGCTACACCTTC.

V is TRBV11-2 and J is TRBJ2-7; possible D gene TRBD2, 6 bases. V shed 6 bases and J shed 1 base, with 19 bases lying between them. Germline assignment: CDR1 SGHAT and CDR2 FQNNGV. The CDR3 loop spans 16 amino acids. The CDR3 DNA is TGTGCCAGCAGTCCGAGGTTAGCGGTCCAATCCTACGAGCAGTACTTC. This translates into CASSPRLAVQSYEQYF.

This clonotype has more than one count but fewer than ten. The rearrangement joins TRBV5-1 to TRBJ1-2; 9 bases align to TRBD1. The germline V gene has CDR1 SGHRS and CDR2 YFSETQ. The CDR3 runs to 14 residues. V shed 6 bases, J shed 3 bases, and the junction held 6 bases outside the gene matches. CDR3 amino acids: CASNMGQGDYGYTF. DNA of the CDR3: TGCGCCAGCAATATGGGACAGGGCGACTATGGCTACACCTTC. Variable domain in full (rest from reference TRBV5-1 and TRBJ1-2): KAGVTQTPRYLIKTRGQQVTLSCSPISGHRSVSWYQQTPGQGLQFLFEYFSETQRNKGNFPGRFSGRQFSNSRSEMNVSTLELGDSALYLCASNMGQGDYGYTFGSGTRLTVV.

This clonotype has ten or more counts. This chain connects TRBV29-1 to TRBJ1-2; D unresolved. Germline V lookup: CDR1 SQVTM, CDR2 ANQGSEA. CDR3 length equals 12 residues. V lost 1 base and J lost 4, with 7 bases in between. CDR3 in DNA: TGCAGCGTTGAAGGGGGAGTCTATGGCTACACCTTC. Protein sequence: CSVEGGVYGYTF. The variable domain in full, with the rest retrieved from reference TRBV29-1 and TRBJ1-2, is SAVISQKPSRDICQRGTSLTIQCQVDSQVTMMFWYRQQPGQSLTLIATANQGSEATYESGFVIDKFPISRPNLTFSTLTVSNMSPEDSSIYLCSVEGGVYGYTFGSGTRLTVV.

This clonotype was seen just once. It may be a read error: a sequence one base away is much more abundant. The chain recombines TRBV6-5 with TRBJ2-5, with 7 bases that match TRBD1. The CDR3 contains 14 residues. Per germline, CDR1 MNHEY and CDR2 SVGAGI. V lost 8 bases to trimming and J lost 5 bases; unmatched junction nucleotides: 11. The CDR3 sequence is CASCATGFGETQYF. CDR3 sequence (DNA): TGTGCCAGCTGTGCGACAGGGTTTGGGGAGACCCAGTACTTC.

The chain combines TRBV11-2 with TRBJ2-5; D possibly matches TRBD1 or TRBD2 (5 bases each). Deletions cut 2 bases from V and 14 bases from J, with 18 bases between. In germline, CDR1 is SGHAT, CDR2 FQNNGV. The CDR3 totals 13 residues. Here the CDR3 DNA reads TGTGCCAGCAGCTTACAATCCAAGGGGACCCTATACTTC. Translating gives CASSLQSKGTLYF.

Concerning this clonotype: A junction boundary mismatches the germline segment, possibly from a read error. The DNA of the CDR3 is TGTACCAGCTCACCGCAGAACGCGAACACTGAAGCTTTCTTT. It yields the protein CTSSPQNANTEAFF. The chain is built from TRBV18 and TRBJ1-1; no clear D. Germline CDR1 KGHSH, CDR2 LQKENI. There are 14 residues in the CDR3. The full variable domain, in which reference TRBV18 and TRBJ1-1 provide the parts outside the CDR3, is NAGVMQNPRHLVRRRGQEARLRCSPMKGHSHVYWYRQLPEEGLKFMVYLQKENIIDESGMPKERFSAEFPKEGPSILRIQQVVRGDSAAYFCTSSPQNANTEAFFGQGTRLTVV.

This clonotype was counted many times. This chain links TRBV29-1 with TRBJ1-3; D remains ambiguous. Trimming pared 4 bases from V and 4 bases from J, leaving 8 bases between. Germline V gives CDR1 SQVTM, CDR2 ANQGSEA. The CDR3 runs 12 residues. The CDR3 loop reads CSVVSGGNTIYF. The DNA of the CDR3 is TGCAGCGTTGTTTCGGGGGGAAACACCATATATTTT.

The rearrangement links TRBV28 to TRBJ2-7; 13 nucleotides match TRBD2. Germline V gives CDR1 MDHEN, CDR2 SYDVKM. Trimming removed 6 bases from V and 12 bases from J; junction bases left unmatched: 5. This CDR3 has 12 amino acids. CDR3 in amino acids: CASRAGTSGTYF. Written as DNA, the CDR3 is TGTGCCAGCAGGGCGGGGACTAGCGGGACGTACTTC.

Notes on this clonotype: This could be a read error, since a much larger clone is one nucleotide away. This rearrangement joins TRBV4-1 to TRBJ2-7; 9 bases fit TRBD1. This CDR3 comprises 16 residues. The germline V gene has CDR1 MGHRA and CDR2 YSYEKL. This chain's CDR3 is CASSQSTGTGQYEQNF. The CDR3 DNA reads as TGCGCCAGCAGCCAATCGACCGGGACAGGGCAGTACGAGCAGAACTTC.

With regard to this clonotype: The junction departs from germline at one end; a sequencing error may be responsible. In DNA, the CDR3 is TGCAGCGTTGGAGGGACTAGGGGGGCCAATGAGCAGGTCTTC. Residues: CSVGGTRGANEQVF. This chain links TRBV29-1 with TRBJ2-1, with 8 nucleotides matching TRBD2. The germline V gene encodes CDR1 SQVTM and CDR2 ANQGSEA. The CDR3 is 14 residues long.